The 25 T cell receptor beta chains listed next were all sequenced from one sample in a study of cytomegalovirus exposure and HLA in healthy donors. It was with 60 Vbeta and 13 Jbeta primers that the PCR ran. Clones were sequenced by immunoSEQ multiplex PCR, and TCRdb holds only the in-frame ones, with some missing. The data contain tens of thousands of clones, around 92% of them seen just once; the ten biggest clones take up approximately 1.4%. Material for sequencing was PBMCs. These receptors all stem from a man in his thirties or forties in good health and CMV-seropositive.

The gene calls are TRBV5-5 and TRBJ2-1, with D perhaps matching TRBD1 (5 bases). Trimming left V 4 bases short and J 8 bases short, with 13 bases between. CDR1 and CDR2 (germline): SGHKS, YYEKEE (reference sequence). The CDR3 consists of 13 residues. The CDR3 loop is CASSARAIDEQFF. For the CDR3, the DNA is TGTGCCAGCAGCGCCAGGGCGATAGATGAGCAGTTCTTC.

The gene calls are TRBV5-5 and TRBJ1-2; 10 bases line up with TRBD1. CDR3 size: 16 residues. With V trimmed by 4 bases and J by 2 bases, 8 bases remained unmatched. The germline V gene has CDR1 SGHKS and CDR2 YYEKEE (reference sequence). The DNA for the CDR3 is TGTGCCAGCAGCCCCACCGACAGGGGGCTCAACTATGGCTACACCTTC. Translated, it gives CASSPTDRGLNYGYTF.

The chain has TRBV5-1 and TRBJ1-1; TRBD1 aligns across 8 bases. The CDR3 is 16 residues long. Germline CDR1 SGHRS, CDR2 YFSETQ. With 4 bases clipped from V and 1 base from J, the junction kept 9 bases outside the gene matches. The CDR3, as DNA: TGCGCCAGCAGCGCTCCGAAGGGACAGGAGAACACTGAAGCTTTCTTT. Amino acids: CASSAPKGQENTEAFF.

A remark on this clone: Given the absence of the conserved phenylalanine or tryptophan at the CDR3 end, a read error is likely. This chain uses TRBV4-3 with TRBJ1-1; D ambiguous. The V and J ends lost 0 bases and 9 bases respectively, with 14 bases between them. The CDR3 spans 14 residues. CDR1 and CDR2 (germline): LGHNA, YSLEER. The CDR3 sequence is CASSQDLGRPQAFL. The CDR3 DNA is TGCGCCAGCAGCCAAGATTTAGGCAGGCCTCAAGCTTTCCTT.

The chain is built from TRBV19 and TRBJ1-1; tentatively, D is TRBD1 (6 bases). V was shortened by 2 bases and J by 6 bases, with 13 bases between the two germline ends. The CDR3 is 14 residues long. The germline V gene has CDR1 LNHDA and CDR2 SQIVND (reference sequence). The CDR3 spells CASSIKGEQAEAFF. The CDR3, as DNA: TGTGCCAGTAGTATAAAGGGGGAACAAGCTGAAGCTTTCTTT.

The chain recombines TRBV7-9 with TRBJ2-2; possible D gene TRBD2, 6 bases. The CDR3 has 16 amino acids. Germline V gene data show CDR1 as SEHNR and CDR2 as FQNEAQ (reference sequence). The germline V and J ends were trimmed by 1 base and 5 bases, with 14 bases remaining between them. For the CDR3, the DNA is TGTGCCAGCAGCTTAGATGGCGGGATGGGAACCGGGGAGCTGTTTTTT. It is translated as CASSLDGGMGTGELFF.

J is TRBJ1-1 and V is TRBV27, with D possibly matching TRBD1 (5 bases). Germline-derived CDR1 and CDR2 are MNHEY and SMNVEV (reference sequence). This CDR3 is 13 amino acids long. V lost 2 bases and J lost 3, with 7 bases in between. This CDR3 is CASSLPGDTEAFF. The CDR3 DNA follows: TGTGCCAGCAGTTTACCGGGGGACACTGAAGCTTTCTTT.

The chain recombines TRBV5-1 with TRBJ1-1, with a weak D call TRBD1 (6 bases). Per germline, CDR1 SGHRS and CDR2 YFSETQ. V was trimmed by 0 bases and J by 5 bases, leaving 11 bases between them. The CDR3 sequence is 14 residues long. This CDR3 reads CASSLGYRVTEAFF. CDR3 DNA: TGCGCCAGCAGCTTGGGCTACAGGGTGACTGAAGCTTTCTTT.

J is TRBJ2-2 and V is TRBV9; a weak D match, TRBD2 (6 bases). CDR1 and CDR2 from the germline V gene are SGDLS and YYNGEE. Trimming left V 4 bases short and J 6 bases short, with 13 bases between. The CDR3 loop spans 14 amino acids. The CDR3 DNA sequence: TGTGCCAGCAGCCCCTCTTGGGGGGCCGGGGAGCTGTTTTTT. It encodes CASSPSWGAGELFF. Using reference TRBV9 and TRBJ2-2 for the parts outside the CDR3, the full variable domain is DSGVTQTPKHLITATGQRVTLRCSPRSGDLSVYWYQQSLDQGLQFLIQYYNGEERAKGNILERFSAQQFPDLHSELNLSSLELGDSALYFCASSPSWGAGELFFGEGSRLTVL.

V gene TRBV6-5 combines with J gene TRBJ1-6, with 8 bases aligning to TRBD1. The CDR3 has 15 amino acids. Germline assignment: CDR1 MNHEY and CDR2 SVGAGI. V lost 2 bases to trimming and J lost 9 bases; unmatched junction nucleotides: 6. CDR3 DNA: TGTGCCAGCAGTTACGGGGACAGGAGACTTTCACCCCTCCACTTT. Its translation is CASSYGDRRLSPLHF.

This chain connects TRBV9 to TRBJ1-6; 7 bases fit TRBD1. V shed 1 base, J shed 7 bases, and the junction held 2 bases outside the gene matches. The CDR3 extends over 14 amino acids. Germline V gene lookup returns CDR1 SGDLS and CDR2 YYNGEE. CDR3 nucleotides: TGTGCCAGCAGCGTATCGGGACAGAATTCACCCCTCCACTTT. Translated, it gives CASSVSGQNSPLHF.

This chain connects TRBV11-2 to TRBJ2-7, with a tentative D call TRBD2 (5 bases). Trimming took off 3 bases at V and 4 bases at J, with 7 bases between the two ends. The CDR3 is 12 amino acids. Looked up from germline, CDR1 is SGHAT and CDR2 is FQNNGV. The CDR3 DNA reads TGTGCCAGCAGCTTTGGGAGTTACGAGCAGTACTTC. It encodes CASSFGSYEQYF.

This chain uses TRBV6-1 with TRBJ1-4; D is unclear. The CDR3 is 14 residues long. CDR1 and CDR2 (germline): MNHNS, SASEGT. Trimming shortened V by 7 bases and J by 8 bases, and 17 bases separated the two germline ends. CDR3 coding DNA: TGTGCCAGCACTGTTGGCGTAAACGGGGAAAAACTGTTTTTT. Residues: CASTVGVNGEKLFF.

The chain employs TRBV6-4 and TRBJ2-5, with a weak D call TRBD2 (6 bases). V lost 0 bases and J lost 7, with 6 bases in between. CDR1 MRHNA and CDR2 SNTAGT come from the germline V gene. The CDR3 length is 12 residues. CDR3 coding DNA: TGTGCCAGCAGTGACTCGGGGGGGACCCAGTACTTC. This gives the protein CASSDSGGTQYF.

The chain is built from TRBV14 and TRBJ1-1, with D maybe TRBD1 (6 bases). Trimming stripped 4 bases from V and 8 bases from J, with 14 bases between. Germline V CDR1 and CDR2: SGHDN, FVKESK. The CDR3 has 13 amino acids. The DNA for the CDR3 is TGTGCCAGCAGCCGGTCTAGGACAGAGGAAGCTTTCTTT. This translates into CASSRSRTEEAFF.

In this sample, this clone turned up a few times. The chain carries TRBV5-6 and TRBJ2-2, with 7 positions matching TRBD2. Germline values: CDR1 SGHDT, CDR2 YYEEEE. The CDR3 has 16 amino acids. V shed 4 bases, J shed 0 bases, and the junction held 6 bases outside the gene matches. CDR3 amino acids: CASSGTSAPNTGELFF. The DNA of the CDR3 is TGTGCCAGCAGCGGAACTAGCGCACCGAACACCGGGGAGCTGTTTTTT.

V usage is TRBV28 and J usage is TRBJ2-1, with 12 bases lining up with TRBD2. Germline CDR1 is MDHEN and CDR2 is SYDVKM. The CDR3 runs to 17 residues. Trimming cost V 5 bases and J 8 bases; bases outside gene matches: 13. The CDR3 DNA follows: TGTGCCAGCAGTATTGATAGACGGACTAGCGGGAACGATGAGCAGTTCTTC. Translated, it gives CASSIDRRTSGNDEQFF.

The V gene is TRBV5-4, the J gene TRBJ2-1; D is possibly TRBD2 (5 bases). Germline CDR1 reads SGHNT; CDR2 reads YYREEE (reference sequence). There are 15 residues in the CDR3. V shed 4 bases and J shed 10 bases, with 21 bases lying between them. The CDR3 nucleotides are TGTGCCAGCAGCCTGGACTCACTTGAGGGCGGGGAGCAGTTCTTC. Translated, it gives CASSLDSLEGGEQFF.

The J gene is TRBJ2-1, the V gene TRBV11-3; possible D gene TRBD2, 6 bases. V dropped 6 bases and J dropped 8 bases, with 23 bases sitting between them. The CDR3 runs to 16 residues. Germline-derived CDR1 and CDR2 are SGHNT and YENEEA. Written as DNA, the CDR3 is TGTGCCAGCAGTCCTAAACTATGGACGGGGGAGGATGAGCAGTTCTTC. Residues: CASSPKLWTGEDEQFF.

As concerns this clone: A junction boundary mismatches the germline segment, possibly from a read error. The chain uses TRBV29-1 and TRBJ1-1; the match to TRBD1 covers 9 bases. In germline, CDR1 is SQVTM, CDR2 ANQGSEA. The CDR3 extends over 11 amino acids. CDR3 region: CSVKQGAEALF. In nucleotides, the CDR3 is TGCAGCGTTAAACAGGGGGCTGAAGCTCTCTTT.

The gene calls are TRBV7-2 and TRBJ2-7; TRBD2 might be the D (5 bases). Germline assignment: CDR1 SGHTA and CDR2 FQGNSA. CDR3 length: 16 residues. The germline V and J ends were trimmed by 2 bases and 0 bases, with 14 bases remaining between them. CDR3 nucleotide sequence: TGTGCCAGCAGCTTATTGGGGTTTACTAGCTCCTACGAGCAGTACTTC. Translating gives CASSLLGFTSSYEQYF.

CDR3 coding DNA: TGCGCCAGCAGCTTGGGCTATAGCAATCAGCCCCAGCATTTT. This gives the protein CASSLGYSNQPQHF. The chain carries TRBV5-1 and TRBJ1-5; the D is unclear. Germline V gene sequence: CDR1 SGHRS, CDR2 YFSETQ. V lost 0 bases and J 0 bases, leaving 4 bases between the germline ends. This CDR3 comprises 14 residues.

The V gene is TRBV6-1, the J gene TRBJ2-7, with a tentative D call TRBD1 (6 bases). CDR3 size: 13 residues. The germline gives CDR1 MNHNS, CDR2 SASEGT. V lost 6 bases, J lost 2 bases, and 11 bases lay in between. The CDR3 spells CASRDSKTYEQYF. The DNA for the CDR3 is TGTGCCAGCAGGGACAGTAAAACCTACGAGCAGTACTTC.

The chain employs TRBV2 and TRBJ2-6; TRBD2 might be the D (7 bases). This CDR3 has 15 amino acids. The germline V gene has CDR1 SNHLY and CDR2 FYNNEI. Trimming shortened V by 8 bases and J by 3 bases, and 14 bases separated the two germline ends. CDR3 sequence reads: CASLDGGLGANVLTF. The CDR3 nucleotides read TGTGCCAGCCTGGACGGGGGGCTTGGGGCCAACGTCCTGACTTTC.

In nucleotides, the CDR3 is TGTGCCAGCAGTGGAGGGGAGAGCGGGGAGCTGTTTTTT. It yields the protein CASSGGESGELFF. The chain employs TRBV6-6 and TRBJ2-2; maybe TRBD2 (6 bases). This CDR3 contains 13 residues. CDR1 and CDR2 (germline): MNHNY, SVGAGI (reference sequence). V gave up 5 bases and J gave up 7 bases, with 11 bases separating them.